This TCR beta chain was recorded in a study of cytomegalovirus exposure and HLA in healthy donors. Turning to this clone: Its antigen is unidentified.

Study-level points and caveats: Later, an analysis showed that TCR beta chains associated with HLA were more clonally expanded than others that were equally common. The study recorded 160 or so TCR beta chains that were cytomegalovirus-associated.

Use of 60 Vbeta and 13 Jbeta primers characterized the PCR. The method was immunoSEQ multiplex PCR; TCRdb's version includes in-frame clones alone and lacks a portion of them. The sample shows more than 80,000 clones, about 70% of them seen only once. This receptor was obtained from a female donor in good health and CMV-seropositive. The sequenced material came from PBMCs.

The CDR3 spells CASSFERGLGYTF. CDR3 nucleotides: TGTGCCAGCAGTTTCGAAAGGGGGCTAGGCTACACCTTC. V gene TRBV28 combines with J gene TRBJ1-2; TRBD1 aligns across 7 bases. After removal of 3 bases from V and 8 bases from J, the junction contained 6 bases not matched to a gene. The CDR3 spans 13 residues. Germline V CDR1 and CDR2: MDHEN, SYDVKM.